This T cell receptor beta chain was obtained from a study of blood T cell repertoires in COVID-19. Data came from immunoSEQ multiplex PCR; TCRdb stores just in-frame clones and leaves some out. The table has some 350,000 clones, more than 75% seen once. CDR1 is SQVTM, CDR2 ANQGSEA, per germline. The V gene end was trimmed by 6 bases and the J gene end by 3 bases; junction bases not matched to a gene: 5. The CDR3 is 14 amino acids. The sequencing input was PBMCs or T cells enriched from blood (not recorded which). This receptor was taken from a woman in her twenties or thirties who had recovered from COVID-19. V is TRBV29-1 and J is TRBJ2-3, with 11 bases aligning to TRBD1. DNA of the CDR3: TGCAGCGTGGGGGACAGGGGGAGGACAGATACGCAGTATTTT. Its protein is CSVGDRGRTDTQYF.